This is a list of T cell receptor beta chains from one sample in a study of T cells in Graves' hyperthyroidism and ophthalmopathy. TCRdb passed the multiplex PCR reads through MiXCR, listing each CDR3 protein once. This sample has a few hundred thousand distinct CDR3 sequences, with approximately 13% found just once. The sample comprised blood. The source of these receptors is a woman between 18 and 30 years old with Graves' hyperthyroidism. Both conserved end residues are part of each CDR3. A D gene is named only where the DNA matches it firmly. Some rows have no size entry. The others give once, few or many, or a class for an expanded clone.

V	J	D	size	CDR3	DNA
TRBV6-2/TRBV6-3	TRBJ2-7	.	.	CASSFREASYEQYF	TGTGCCAGCAGTTTTAGGGAGGCCTCCTACGAGCAGTACTTC
TRBV28	TRBJ1-4	.	.	CASSSPDRKTNEKLFF	TGTGCCAGCAGTTCACCCGACAGGAAAACTAATGAAAAACTGTTTTTT
TRBV7-6	TRBJ1-1	.	many	CASSPTGPNTEAFF	TGTGCCAGCAGTCCTACAGGGCCAAATACTGAAGCTTTCTTT
TRBV7-7	TRBJ2-5	TRBD2	.	CASSPRAGGQETQYF	TGTGCTAGCAGCCCAAGGGCGGGAGGCCAAGAGACCCAGTACTTC
TRBV6-1	TRBJ2-7	.	many	CASSEFSGYEQYF	TGTGCCAGCAGTGAGTTTTCCGGCTACGAGCAGTACTTC
TRBV11-2	TRBJ2-7	.	many	CASSPIGAYEQYF	TGTGCCAGCAGCCCTATCGGAGCTTACGAGCAGTACTTC
TRBV18	TRBJ1-6	TRBD1	.	CASSPPTGGNSPLHF	TGTGCCAGCTCACCACCGACAGGGGGAAATTCACCCCTCCACTTT
TRBV7-9	TRBJ2-7	TRBD2	many	CASSSSGTHEQYF	TGTGCCAGCAGCTCAAGCGGGACCCACGAGCAGTACTTC
TRBV28	TRBJ2-5	.	many	CASSWRAREETQYF	TGTGCCAGCAGCTGGAGGGCCAGGGAGGAGACCCAGTACTTC
TRBV9	TRBJ1-1	.	.	CASSVAPANTEAFF	TGTGCCAGCAGCGTAGCCCCTGCCAACACTGAAGCTTTCTTT
TRBV30	TRBJ2-1	.	many	CAWSRGSQYEQFF	TGTGCCTGGAGTCGGGGGAGTCAATATGAGCAGTTCTTC
TRBV3-1	TRBJ1-2	.	many	CASSPRARTANYGYTF	TGTGCCAGCAGCCCCCGCGCCCGGACGGCTAACTATGGCTACACCTTC
TRBV20-1	TRBJ1-5	TRBD1	.	CSARTGESNQPQHF	TGCAGTGCTAGGACAGGGGAGTCGAATCAGCCCCAGCATTTT
TRBV6-6	TRBJ2-2	.	many	CASSYSDREAGELFF	TGTGCCAGCAGTTACTCCGACAGGGAGGCCGGGGAGCTGTTTTTT
TRBV11-2	TRBJ2-1	.	many	CASSPGQVYNEQFF	TGTGCCAGCAGCCCGGGACAAGTATACAATGAGCAGTTCTTC
TRBV6-1	TRBJ2-6	.	many	CASSEARGTGANVLTF	TGTGCCAGCAGTGAAGCACGAGGGACTGGGGCCAACGTCCTGACTTTC
TRBV10-3	TRBJ2-2	TRBD2	.	CAISRTSGSAFGELFF	TGTGCCATCAGCAGGACTAGCGGGAGCGCGTTCGGGGAGCTGTTTTTT
TRBV7-9	TRBJ2-1	.	many	CASSLVVVVSQFF	TGTGCCAGCAGCTTGGTGGTGGTAGTTTCGCAGTTCTTC
TRBV10-3	TRBJ1-2	.	many	CAIRAAPPDYGYTF	TGTGCCATCCGCGCCGCCCCACCGGACTATGGCTACACCTTC
TRBV19	TRBJ2-2	.	few	CASSQGVNTGELFF	TGTGCCAGTAGTCAGGGCGTTAACACCGGGGAGCTGTTTTTT
TRBV9	TRBJ2-7	TRBD1	many	CASSAQGDGSYEQYF	TGTGCCAGCAGCGCACAGGGGGATGGCTCCTACGAGCAGTACTTC
TRBV2	TRBJ2-1	TRBD2	many	CASSLQTSGYNEQFF	TGTGCCAGCAGTTTACAGACTAGCGGGTACAATGAGCAGTTCTTC